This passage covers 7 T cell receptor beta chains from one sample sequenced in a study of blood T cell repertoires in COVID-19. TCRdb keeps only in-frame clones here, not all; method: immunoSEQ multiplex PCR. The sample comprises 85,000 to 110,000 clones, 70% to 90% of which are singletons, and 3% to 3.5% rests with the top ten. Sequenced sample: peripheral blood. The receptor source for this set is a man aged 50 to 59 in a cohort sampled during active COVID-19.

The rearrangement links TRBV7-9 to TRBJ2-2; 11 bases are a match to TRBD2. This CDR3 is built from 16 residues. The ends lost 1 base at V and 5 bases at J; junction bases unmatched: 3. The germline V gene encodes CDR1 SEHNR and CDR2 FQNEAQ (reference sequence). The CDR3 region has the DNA TGTGCCAGCAGCTTAGGACTAGCGGGGATGACCGGGGAGCTGTTTTTT. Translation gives CASSLGLAGMTGELFF.

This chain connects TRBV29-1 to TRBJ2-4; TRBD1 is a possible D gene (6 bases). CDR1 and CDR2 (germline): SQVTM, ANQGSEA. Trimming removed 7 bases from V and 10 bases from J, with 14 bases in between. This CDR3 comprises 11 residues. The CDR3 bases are TGCAGCGCCGCGTTGGGGGCTATTCAGTACTTC. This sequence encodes CSAALGAIQYF.

CDR3 region: CASRLTGTPGYTF. The DNA of the CDR3 is TGTGCCAGCCGACTTACAGGGACCCCTGGCTACACCTTC. The chain uses TRBV12-3 or TRBV12-4 and TRBJ1-2, with D possibly matching TRBD1 (6 bases). The CDR3 sequence is 13 residues long. Trimming removed 8 bases from V and 7 bases from J, with 17 bases in between.

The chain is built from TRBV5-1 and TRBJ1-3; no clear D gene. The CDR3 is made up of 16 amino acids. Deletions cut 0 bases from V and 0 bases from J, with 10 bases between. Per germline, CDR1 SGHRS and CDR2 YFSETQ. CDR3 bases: TGCGCCAGCAGCTTGGCCCCCCTTAGCTCTGGAAACACCATATATTTT. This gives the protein CASSLAPLSSGNTIYF.

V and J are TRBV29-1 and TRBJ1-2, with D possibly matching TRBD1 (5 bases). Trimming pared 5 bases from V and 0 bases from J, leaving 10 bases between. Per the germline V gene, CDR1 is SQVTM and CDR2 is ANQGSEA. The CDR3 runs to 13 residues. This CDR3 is CSVPGLTNYGYTF. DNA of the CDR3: TGCAGCGTTCCGGGACTCACTAACTATGGCTACACCTTC.

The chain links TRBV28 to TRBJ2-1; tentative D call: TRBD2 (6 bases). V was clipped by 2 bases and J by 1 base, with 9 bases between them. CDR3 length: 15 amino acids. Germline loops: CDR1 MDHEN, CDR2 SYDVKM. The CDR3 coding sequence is TGTGCCAGCAGTTTAGAGGCGGGGTCCTACAATGAGCAGTTCTTC. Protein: CASSLEAGSYNEQFF.

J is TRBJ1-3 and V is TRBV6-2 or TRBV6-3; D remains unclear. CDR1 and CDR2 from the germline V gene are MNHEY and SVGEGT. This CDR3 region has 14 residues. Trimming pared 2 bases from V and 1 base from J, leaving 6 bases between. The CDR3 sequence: CASSYGGSGNTIYF. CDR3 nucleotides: TGTGCCAGCAGTTACGGCGGATCTGGAAACACCATATATTTT.